A single TCR beta chain is shown here with its context. It was CD45RO-negative cells, positively selected for CCR7, that made up naive CD8 cells, with terminally differentiated effector memory CD45RA+ cells excluded. The table came from immunoSEQ multiplex PCR; TCRdb's copy has only in-frame clones and leaves some out. The repertoire holds around 2,000,000 clones, with about 94% as singletons. This entry belongs to a study of shared clonotypes between healthy human individuals. In germline, CDR1 is SGHTA, CDR2 FQGNSA. The CDR3 sequence is 15 residues long. V shed 4 bases and J shed 5 bases, with 17 bases lying between them.

This receptor was obtained from a man aged 18-30 years in good health. The specimen was naive CD8+ T cells sorted from blood. The chain combines TRBV7-2 with TRBJ2-5, with D possibly being TRBD2 (5 bases). The CDR3 sequence is CASSSLDSPWETQYF. CDR3 in DNA: TGTGCCAGCAGCTCCTTGGACTCGCCATGGGAGACCCAGTACTTC.